These 25 T cell receptor beta chains came from one sample sequenced in a study of tumor and adjacent non-tumor tissue in lung cancer. No cell sorting was done before RNA was extracted from the tissue. A modified ARM-PCR protocol with three rounds of nested PCR amplified TCRbeta. TCRdb called the multiplex PCR reads again in MiXCR, with one record for every CDR3 protein. The sample shows some 77,000 distinct CDR3 sequences, less than 75% of them seen only once. Sequencing was done on a sample of lung tumor tissue. Source of these receptors: a woman in her sixties or seventies with non-small cell lung cancer.

Points on this clonotype: Since the CDR3 does not end with the conserved phenylalanine or tryptophan, this likely comes from a read error. It is unclear where the CDR3 begins or ends on the DNA, so no DNA is shown, and the CDR3 is as TCRdb lists it. The V and J genes are TRBV12-3 or TRBV12-4 and TRBJ1-2. A total of 10 residues make up the CDR3, ends included. CDR3 protein: CASSLYGYAL.

CDR3 sequence (DNA): TGCAGCGGAGTTGGGGGACGGGAACTTGAAGCTTTCTTT. Its translation is CSGVGGRELEAFF. The chain couples TRBV29-1 to TRBJ1-1; D may be TRBD1 (5 bases). The germline gives CDR1 SQVTM, CDR2 ANQGSEA. This CDR3 contains 13 residues. Between the trimmed V and J ends, which lost 7 bases and 7 bases, there was a span of 19 bases.

The table lists this clonotype with a few counts. At one of its ends the junction is not consistent with the germline gene, which may arise from a read error. The chain uses TRBV6-2 or TRBV6-3 and TRBJ2-1; 8 nucleotides align to TRBD2. Germline V CDR1 and CDR2: MNHEY, SVGEGT. This CDR3 has 14 amino acids. The CDR3 bases are TGTGCCAGCATAGGAGCGGGAGAAAATAGTGAGCGGTTCTTC. It yields the protein CASIGAGENSERFF.

This clonotype was observed a few times. The V call is TRBV5-1, the J call TRBJ1-3, with D uncertain. Germline-derived CDR1 and CDR2 are SGHRS and YFSETQ. This CDR3 is built from 16 residues. V lost 0 bases, J lost 0 bases, and 10 bases lay in between. In nucleotides, the CDR3 is TGCGCCAGCAGCTTGGCGGACCTGAACTCTGGAAACACCATATATTTT. Translated, it gives CASSLADLNSGNTIYF.

This clonotype was found many times. J is TRBJ2-3 and V is TRBV10-3, with 9 bases that match TRBD2. Trimming cost V 7 bases and J 5 bases; bases outside gene matches: 7. The CDR3 length is 14 residues. Germline-derived CDR1 and CDR2 are ENHRY and SYGVKD. The CDR3 loop is CAIKLAGEVDTQYF. The CDR3 DNA reads as TGTGCCATCAAGTTAGCGGGAGAGGTAGATACGCAGTATTTT.

In the case of this clonotype: An end of the junction does not agree with germline; a read error may underlie this. The chain combines TRBV12-3 or TRBV12-4 with TRBJ2-2; TRBD2 might be the D (6 bases). CDR3 length: 16 residues. CDR3 nucleotides: TGTGCCAGCAGTTTGGCTAACGGGAGTCCCACCTGGGAGCTGTTTTTC. This sequence encodes CASSLANGSPTWELFF.

CDR3 sequence (DNA): TGTGCCAGTAGTACCCACGTACGAGCGGGAGCCATTGAGACCCAGTACTTC. This gives the protein CASSTHVRAGAIETQYF. V and J are TRBV19 and TRBJ2-5; 8 nucleotides align to TRBD2. The CDR3 length is 17 residues. With 4 bases clipped from V and 5 bases from J, the junction kept 15 bases outside the gene matches. Germline V gene data show CDR1 as LNHDA and CDR2 as SQIVND (reference sequence).

This chain links TRBV11-1 with TRBJ2-1; D gene uncertain. With 5 bases removed from V and 8 bases from J, the gap between germline ends came to 10 bases. The CDR3 runs to 12 residues. Germline lookup yields CDR1 SGHAT and CDR2 FQDESV (reference sequence). The CDR3 protein is CASSPQVDEQFF. As DNA, the CDR3 is TGTGCCAGCAGCCCCCAGGTCGATGAGCAGTTCTTC.

About this clonotype itself: One junction end disagrees with the germline gene, perhaps due to a read error. The chain has TRBV6-1 and TRBJ2-7; no clear D. The CDR3 runs 16 residues. The germline CDR1 and CDR2 sequences are MNHNS and SASEGT. For the CDR3, the DNA is TGTACCAGCAGTGAATATGTCCAGAGCCGGCCTTGGGGGCAGTACTTC. It specifies CTSSEYVQSRPWGQYF.

The chain carries TRBV6-5 and TRBJ2-7, with D hard to call. The CDR3 totals 13 residues. Between the trimmed V and J ends, which lost 9 bases and 5 bases, there was a span of 17 bases. CDR1 and CDR2 (germline): MNHEY, SVGAGI. This CDR3 reads CASSSWELDEQYF. The CDR3 DNA is TGTGCCAGTAGCTCTTGGGAACTCGACGAGCAGTACTTC.

Points on this clonotype: At one boundary the junction diverges from the germline segment, which might be a read error. The J gene is TRBJ1-5, the V gene TRBV28; possibly TRBD1 for D (5 bases). There are 14 residues in the CDR3. Germline loops: CDR1 MDHEN, CDR2 SYDVKM. The CDR3 coding sequence is TGTGTCAGCACCTTAGTTCAGGACAATCAGTCCCAGCATTTT. It is translated as CVSTLVQDNQSQHF.

This clonotype was observed a handful of times. This may arise from a read error, as a much more abundant clone is one base away. This is likely a read error, given that the CDR3 carries no conserved phenylalanine or tryptophan at its end. The chain links TRBV5-6 to TRBJ1-3, with no clear D. The CDR3 contains 15 residues. The V gene's germline CDR1 is SGHDT and CDR2 YYEEEE. With 1 base removed from V and 0 bases from J, the gap between germline ends came to 8 bases. DNA of the CDR3: TGTGCCAGCAGCTTGACGGTGTACTCTGGAAACACCATATATTCT. This encodes CASSLTVYSGNTIYS.

As for this clonotype: The junction shows a germline mismatch at one end, possibly a read error. The rearrangement joins TRBV6-1 to TRBJ2-1; D uncertain. Germline assignment: CDR1 MNHNS and CDR2 SASEGT. This CDR3 region has 13 residues. The CDR3 sequence is CGSSANPWSPKFF. DNA of the CDR3: TGCGGCAGCAGTGCGAATCCATGGTCCCCCAAGTTCTTC.

This clonotype was seen repeatedly, ten times or more. A clone one base away is much larger, so this may be a read error. The chain carries TRBV12-3 or TRBV12-4 and TRBJ1-2; D not resolved. V shed 8 bases and J shed 4 bases, with 14 bases lying between them. The CDR3 loop spans 13 amino acids. CDR3 nucleotide sequence: TGTGCCAGCTTAGCAGGCGGAATCTATGGCTACACCTTC. This gives the protein CASLAGGIYGYTF.

Regarding this clonotype: The junction departs from germline at one end; a sequencing error may be responsible. The V gene is TRBV6-1, the J gene TRBJ1-5, with D unclear. This CDR3 contains 15 residues. Germline CDR1 MNHNS, CDR2 SASEGT. The CDR3 reads CASSEGDGPNQPQHF. The CDR3 DNA reads TGTGCAAGCAGTGAAGGTGATGGCCCCAATCAGCCCCAGCATTTT.

This clonotype was seen ten or more times. The chain carries TRBV5-4 and TRBJ2-1, with 14 bases that match TRBD2. The trim removed 4 bases at V and 0 bases at J, leaving 9 bases unmatched. CDR3 length equals 19 residues. Per the germline V gene, CDR1 is SGHNT and CDR2 is YYREEE (reference sequence). The CDR3 nucleotides are TGTGCCAGCAGCATGGGACTAGCGGGAGACTTAAGCTCCTACAATGAGCAGTTCTTC. It specifies CASSMGLAGDLSSYNEQFF. Together with reference TRBV5-4 and TRBJ2-1, the CDR3 gives the full variable domain: ETGVTQSPTHLIKTRGQQVTLRCSSQSGHNTVSWYQQALGQGPQFIFQYYREEENGRGNFPPRFSGLQFPNYSSELNVNALELDDSALYLCASSMGLAGDLSSYNEQFFGPGTRLTVL.

This clonotype turned up a few times. CDR3 DNA sequence: TGTGCCAGCAGCTCGACCACAGGAGGGGGTGAGACCCAGTACTTC. This encodes CASSSTTGGGETQYF. V gene TRBV7-9 combines with J gene TRBJ2-5, with D perhaps being TRBD1 or TRBD2 (6 bases each). CDR3 length equals 15 residues. Per germline, CDR1 SEHNR and CDR2 FQNEAQ (reference sequence). The V gene lost 4 bases and the J gene lost 5 bases, with 17 bases spanning the gap.

At least ten counts were recorded for this clonotype. A much larger clone sits a single nucleotide away, making a read error possible. J is TRBJ2-7 and V is TRBV6-1, with D maybe TRBD2 (6 bases). CDR1 is MNHNS and CDR2 is SASEGT in the germline V gene. V was clipped by 6 bases and J by 5 bases, with 17 bases between them. The CDR3 runs 14 residues. The CDR3 spells CASRGDLAAHEQYF. CDR3 coding DNA: TGTGCCAGCAGGGGGGATTTAGCGGCCCACGAGCAGTACTTC.

To note about this clonotype: A read error may produce the germline difference seen at one junction end. CDR3 region: CVSRTNGSTDTLYF. The CDR3 nucleotides read TGTGTCAGCAGGACTAACGGGAGTACAGATACGCTGTATTTT. This sequence joins TRBV12-3 or TRBV12-4 and TRBJ2-3; TRBD2 is a possible D gene (6 bases). The CDR3 consists of 14 residues.

As for this clonotype: It is likely a read error, because the conserved phenylalanine at the end of the CDR3 is missing. The chain carries TRBV12-3 or TRBV12-4 and TRBJ2-5, with TRBD1 matching over 8 bases. J was trimmed by 2 bases and V by 5 bases; bases with no gene match: 4. The CDR3 sequence is 14 residues long. CDR3: CASSQDRAQETQYL. The CDR3 bases are TGTGCCAGCAGTCAGGACAGGGCGCAAGAGACCCAGTACCTC.

About this clonotype: The germline gene is not matched at one end of the junction; a read error may be the cause. The chain recombines TRBV6-6 with TRBJ1-3; possible D gene TRBD1, 6 bases. Germline V CDR1 and CDR2: MNHNY, SVGAGI (reference sequence). The CDR3 has 15 residues. As DNA, the CDR3 is TGTGCCGGCAGTTCACAGGGCCAACTTGGAAACACCATATGTTTT. Translating gives CAGSSQGQLGNTICF.

This clonotype was detected once. This may stem from a read error, because a much larger clone lies one nucleotide away. No conserved phenylalanine or tryptophan is present at the end of the CDR3, so a read error is the likely explanation. The chain couples TRBV20-1 to TRBJ2-1; D gene ambiguous. The germline V gene has CDR1 DFQATT and CDR2 SNEGSKA (reference sequence). The CDR3 length is 12 residues. CDR3 sequence: CSASNRVHEQFL. The CDR3 nucleotides are TGCAGCGCTAGTAATAGGGTCCATGAGCAGTTCCTC.

About this clonotype: The conserved phenylalanine or tryptophan normally closing the CDR3 is absent here, so this likely arose from a read error. The chain recombines TRBV4-1 with TRBJ2-7, with D tentatively TRBD1 (6 bases). The CDR3 is 14 residues long. Trimming stripped 4 bases from V and 8 bases from J, with 18 bases between. CDR1 and CDR2 from the germline V gene are MGHRA and YSYEKL. The DNA of the CDR3 is TGCGCCAGCAGCCCCGCATATGGGGGCCACAAGCAGTACTCC. Its translation: CASSPAYGGHKQYS.

This chain connects TRBV29-1 to TRBJ1-1, with no clear D. Deletions cut 4 bases from V and 7 bases from J, with 16 bases between. The CDR3 is 13 amino acids. CDR1 SQVTM and CDR2 ANQGSEA come from the germline V gene. CDR3 residues: CSVVRGSTSEAFF. CDR3 in DNA: TGCAGCGTTGTCCGGGGTTCGACCAGTGAAGCTTTCTTT.

This clonotype was seen many times. V gene TRBV14 combines with J gene TRBJ2-7; D remains ambiguous. CDR3 size: 12 residues. V was trimmed by 0 bases and J by 3 bases, leaving 3 bases between them. In germline, CDR1 is SGHDN, CDR2 FVKESK. CDR3 sequence (DNA): TGTGCCAGCAGCCAAGATCACTACGAGCAGTACTTC. This encodes CASSQDHYEQYF.